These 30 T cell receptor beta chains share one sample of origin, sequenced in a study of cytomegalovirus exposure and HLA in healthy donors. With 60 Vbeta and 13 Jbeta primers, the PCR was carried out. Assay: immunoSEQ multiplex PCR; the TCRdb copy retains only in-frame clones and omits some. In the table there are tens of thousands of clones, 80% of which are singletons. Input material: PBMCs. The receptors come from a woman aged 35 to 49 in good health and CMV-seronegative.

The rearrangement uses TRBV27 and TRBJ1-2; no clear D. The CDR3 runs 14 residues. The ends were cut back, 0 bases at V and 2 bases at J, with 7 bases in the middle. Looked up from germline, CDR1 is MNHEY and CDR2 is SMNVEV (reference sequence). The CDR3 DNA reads TGTGCCAGCAGTTTATCCACTCCAAACTATGGCTACACCTTC. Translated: CASSLSTPNYGYTF.

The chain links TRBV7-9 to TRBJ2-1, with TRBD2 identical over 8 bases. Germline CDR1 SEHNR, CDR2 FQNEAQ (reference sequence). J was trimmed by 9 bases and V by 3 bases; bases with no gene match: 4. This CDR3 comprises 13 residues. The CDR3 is CASSFTSGGEQFF. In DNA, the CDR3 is TGTGCCAGCAGCTTCACTAGCGGTGGTGAGCAGTTCTTC.

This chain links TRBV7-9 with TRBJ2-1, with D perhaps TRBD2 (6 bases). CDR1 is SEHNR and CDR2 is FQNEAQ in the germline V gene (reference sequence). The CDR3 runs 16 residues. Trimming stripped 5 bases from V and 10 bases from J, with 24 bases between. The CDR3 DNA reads TGTGCCAGCAGCACGTTCCGGGACTCGCTCTCTCAAGAGCAGTTCTTC. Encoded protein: CASSTFRDSLSQEQFF.

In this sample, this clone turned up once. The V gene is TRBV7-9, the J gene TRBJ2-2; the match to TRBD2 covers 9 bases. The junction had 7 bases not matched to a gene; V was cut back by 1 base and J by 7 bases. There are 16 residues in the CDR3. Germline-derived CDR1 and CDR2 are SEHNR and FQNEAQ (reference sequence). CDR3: CASSLGAGGPGGELFF. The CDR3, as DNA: TGTGCCAGCAGCTTAGGGGCGGGAGGGCCCGGCGGGGAGCTGTTTTTT.

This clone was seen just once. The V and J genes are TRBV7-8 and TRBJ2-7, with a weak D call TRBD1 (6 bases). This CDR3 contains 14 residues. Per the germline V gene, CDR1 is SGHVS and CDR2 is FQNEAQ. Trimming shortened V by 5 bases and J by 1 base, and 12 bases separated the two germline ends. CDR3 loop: CASSASGTSYEQYF. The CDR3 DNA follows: TGTGCCAGCAGCGCATCCGGGACATCCTACGAGCAGTACTTC.

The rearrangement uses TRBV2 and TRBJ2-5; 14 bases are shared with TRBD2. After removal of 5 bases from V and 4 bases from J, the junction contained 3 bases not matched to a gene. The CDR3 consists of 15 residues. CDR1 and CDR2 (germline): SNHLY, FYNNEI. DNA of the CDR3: TGTGCCAGCAGTCGACTAGCGGGAGGGTCAGAGACCCAGTACTTC. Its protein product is CASSRLAGGSETQYF.

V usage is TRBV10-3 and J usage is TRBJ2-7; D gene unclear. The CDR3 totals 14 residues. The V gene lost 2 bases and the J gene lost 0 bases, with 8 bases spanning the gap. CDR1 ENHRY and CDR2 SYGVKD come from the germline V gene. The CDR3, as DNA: TGTGCCATCAGTGAGAATCTAAGCTCCTACGAGCAGTACTTC. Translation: CAISENLSSYEQYF.

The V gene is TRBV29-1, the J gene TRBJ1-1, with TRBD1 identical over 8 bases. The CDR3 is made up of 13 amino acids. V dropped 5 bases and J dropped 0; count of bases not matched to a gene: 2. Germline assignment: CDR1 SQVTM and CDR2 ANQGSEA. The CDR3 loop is CSVRQGMNTEAFF. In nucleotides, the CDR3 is TGCAGCGTTAGACAGGGGATGAACACTGAAGCTTTCTTT.

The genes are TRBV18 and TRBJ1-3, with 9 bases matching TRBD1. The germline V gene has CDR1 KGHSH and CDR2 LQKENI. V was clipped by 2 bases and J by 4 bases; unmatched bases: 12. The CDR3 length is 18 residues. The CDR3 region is CASSPSTGTGMRGNTIYF. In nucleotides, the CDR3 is TGTGCCAGCTCACCATCAACCGGGACAGGGATGAGAGGAAACACCATATATTTT.

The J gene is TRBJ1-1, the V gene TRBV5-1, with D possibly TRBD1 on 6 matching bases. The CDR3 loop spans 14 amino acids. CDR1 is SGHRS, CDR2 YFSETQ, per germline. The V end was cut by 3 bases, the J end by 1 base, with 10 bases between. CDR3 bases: TGCGCCAGCAGCTCGGGGACATCGAACACTGAAGCTTTCTTT. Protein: CASSSGTSNTEAFF.

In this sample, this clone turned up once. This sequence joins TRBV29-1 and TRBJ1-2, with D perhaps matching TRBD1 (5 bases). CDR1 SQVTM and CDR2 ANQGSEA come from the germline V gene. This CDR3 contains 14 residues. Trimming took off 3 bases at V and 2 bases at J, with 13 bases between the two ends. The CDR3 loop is CSVDPRRGNYGYTF. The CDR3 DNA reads TGCAGCGTTGACCCCAGGCGGGGGAACTATGGCTACACCTTC.

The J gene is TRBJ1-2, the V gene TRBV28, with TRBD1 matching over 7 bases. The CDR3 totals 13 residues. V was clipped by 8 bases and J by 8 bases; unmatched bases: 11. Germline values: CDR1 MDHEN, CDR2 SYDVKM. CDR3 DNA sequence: TGTGCCAGCCGAACCAGGGGGTCCGGGGGCTACACCTTC. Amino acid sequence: CASRTRGSGGYTF.

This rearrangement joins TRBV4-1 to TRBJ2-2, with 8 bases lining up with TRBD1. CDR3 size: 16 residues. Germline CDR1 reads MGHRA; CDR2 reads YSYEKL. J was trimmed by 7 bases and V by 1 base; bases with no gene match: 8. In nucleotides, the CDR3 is TGCGCCAGCAGCCAAGGCGAGACAGGGGTTGACGGGGAGCTGTTTTTT. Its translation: CASSQGETGVDGELFF.

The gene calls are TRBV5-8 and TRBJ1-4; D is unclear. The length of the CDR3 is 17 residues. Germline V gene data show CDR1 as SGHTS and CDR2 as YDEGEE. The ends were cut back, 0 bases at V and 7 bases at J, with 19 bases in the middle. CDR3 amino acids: CASSLALSWETPEKLFF. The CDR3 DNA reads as TGTGCCAGCAGCTTGGCTCTTTCATGGGAGACTCCTGAAAAACTGTTTTTT.

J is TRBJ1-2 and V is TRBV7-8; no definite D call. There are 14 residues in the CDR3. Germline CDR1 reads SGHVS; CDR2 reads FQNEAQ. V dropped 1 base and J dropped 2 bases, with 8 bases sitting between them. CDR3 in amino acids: CASSLGSKNYGYTF. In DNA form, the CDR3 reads TGTGCCAGCAGCTTAGGGAGCAAGAACTATGGCTACACCTTC.

In DNA, the CDR3 is TGCGCCAGCAGTCCTATGACTAGCGGGTTGAATGAGCAGTTCTTC. Protein: CASSPMTSGLNEQFF. The gene calls are TRBV4-1 and TRBJ2-1; 10 nucleotides match TRBD2. The V gene end was trimmed by 6 bases and the J gene end by 7 bases; junction bases not matched to a gene: 9. The CDR3 is 15 residues long. The V gene's germline CDR1 is MGHRA and CDR2 YSYEKL.

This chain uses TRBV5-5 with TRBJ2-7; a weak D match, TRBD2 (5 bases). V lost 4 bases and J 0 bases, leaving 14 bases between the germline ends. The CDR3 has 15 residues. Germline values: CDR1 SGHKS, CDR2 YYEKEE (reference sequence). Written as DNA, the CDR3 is TGTGCCAGCAGCGCAGATGATAGCGTCTCCTACGAGCAGTACTTC. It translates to CASSADDSVSYEQYF.

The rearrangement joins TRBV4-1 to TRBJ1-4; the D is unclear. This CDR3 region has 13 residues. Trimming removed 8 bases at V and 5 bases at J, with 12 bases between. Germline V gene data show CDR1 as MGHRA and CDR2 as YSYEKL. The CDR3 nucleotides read TGCGCCAGCTCGTCCGGAGAGAATGAAAAACTGTTTTTT. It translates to CASSSGENEKLFF.

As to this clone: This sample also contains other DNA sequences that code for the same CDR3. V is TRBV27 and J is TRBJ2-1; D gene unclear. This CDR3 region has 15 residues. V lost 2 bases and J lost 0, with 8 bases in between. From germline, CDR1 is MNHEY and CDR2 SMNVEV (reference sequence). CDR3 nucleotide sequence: TGTGCCAGCAGTTTAGGAGCTAGCTCCTACAATGAGCAGTTCTTC. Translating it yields CASSLGASSYNEQFF.

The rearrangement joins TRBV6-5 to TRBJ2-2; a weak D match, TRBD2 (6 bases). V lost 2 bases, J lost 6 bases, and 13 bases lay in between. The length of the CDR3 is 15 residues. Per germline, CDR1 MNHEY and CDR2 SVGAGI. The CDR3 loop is CASSYGHGRAGELFF. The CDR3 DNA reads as TGTGCCAGCAGTTACGGTCACGGGAGAGCCGGGGAGCTGTTTTTT.

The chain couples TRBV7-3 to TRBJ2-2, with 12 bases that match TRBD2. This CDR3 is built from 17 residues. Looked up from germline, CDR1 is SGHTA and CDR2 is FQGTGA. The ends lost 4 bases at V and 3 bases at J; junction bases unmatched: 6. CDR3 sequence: CASSWASGRADTGELFF. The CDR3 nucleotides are TGTGCCAGCAGCTGGGCTAGCGGGAGGGCGGACACCGGGGAGCTGTTTTTT. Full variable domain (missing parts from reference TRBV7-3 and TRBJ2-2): GAGVSQTPSNKVTEKGKYVELRCDPISGHTALYWYRQSLGQGPEFLIYFQGTGAADDSGLPNDRFFAVRPEGSVSTLKIQRTERGDSAVYLCASSWASGRADTGELFFGEGSRLTVL.

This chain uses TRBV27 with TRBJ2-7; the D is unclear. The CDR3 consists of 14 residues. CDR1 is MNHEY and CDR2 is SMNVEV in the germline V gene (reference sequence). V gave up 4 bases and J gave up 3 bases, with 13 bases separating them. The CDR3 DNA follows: TGTGCCAGCAGTTCCTGGCCCCCTAGCTACGAGCAGTACTTC. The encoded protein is CASSSWPPSYEQYF.

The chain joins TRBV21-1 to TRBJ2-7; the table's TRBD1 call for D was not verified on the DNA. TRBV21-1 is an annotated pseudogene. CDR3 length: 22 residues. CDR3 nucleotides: TGTGCCAGCAGCAAACCGGGCGGGCCCGGGACAGGGGCCCCGAGGGGGCACTTCGAGCAGTACTTC. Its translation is CASSKPGGPGTGAPRGHFEQYF.

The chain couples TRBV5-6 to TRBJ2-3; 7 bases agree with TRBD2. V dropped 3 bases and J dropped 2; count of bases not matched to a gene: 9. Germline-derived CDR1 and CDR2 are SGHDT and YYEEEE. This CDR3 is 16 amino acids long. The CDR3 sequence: CASSSTKRDLTDTQYF. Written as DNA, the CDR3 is TGTGCCAGCAGCTCAACGAAGCGGGACCTCACAGATACGCAGTATTTT.

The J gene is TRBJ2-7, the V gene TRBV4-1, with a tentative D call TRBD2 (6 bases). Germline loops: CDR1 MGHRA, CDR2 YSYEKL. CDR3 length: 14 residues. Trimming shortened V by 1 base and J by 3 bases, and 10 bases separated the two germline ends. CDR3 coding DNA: TGCGCCAGCAGCCAAGCGGGAGTCGTCTACGAGCAGTACTTC. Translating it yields CASSQAGVVYEQYF.

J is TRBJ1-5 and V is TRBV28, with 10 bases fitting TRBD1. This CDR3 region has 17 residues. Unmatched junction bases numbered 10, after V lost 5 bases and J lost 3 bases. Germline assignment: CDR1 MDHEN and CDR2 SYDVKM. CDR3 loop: CASSLKIGTGDNQPQHF. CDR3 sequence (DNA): TGTGCCAGCAGTCTCAAAATAGGGACAGGGGACAATCAGCCCCAGCATTTT.

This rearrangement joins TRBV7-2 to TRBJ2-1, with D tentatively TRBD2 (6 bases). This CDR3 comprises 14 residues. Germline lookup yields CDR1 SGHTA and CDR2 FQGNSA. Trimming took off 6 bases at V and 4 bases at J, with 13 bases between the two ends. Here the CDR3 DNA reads TGTGCCAGCAGGCAGCGGGCGGCGTACAATGAGCAGTTCTTC. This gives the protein CASRQRAAYNEQFF.

The CDR3 sequence: CASSYSASGLYNEQFF. The CDR3 coding sequence is TGTGCCAGCAGTTACTCAGCTAGCGGGTTGTACAATGAGCAGTTCTTC. The chain uses TRBV6-5 and TRBJ2-1; TRBD2 matches 8 bases. Trimming removed 0 bases from V and 4 bases from J; junction bases left unmatched: 5. Looked up from germline, CDR1 is MNHEY and CDR2 is SVGAGI. The CDR3 extends over 16 amino acids.

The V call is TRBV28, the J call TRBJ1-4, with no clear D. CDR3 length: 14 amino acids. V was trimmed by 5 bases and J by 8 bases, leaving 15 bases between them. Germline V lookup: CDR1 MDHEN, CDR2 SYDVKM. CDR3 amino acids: CASSTPGIEEKLFF. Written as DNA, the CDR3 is TGTGCCAGCAGTACCCCGGGGATTGAAGAAAAACTGTTTTTT.

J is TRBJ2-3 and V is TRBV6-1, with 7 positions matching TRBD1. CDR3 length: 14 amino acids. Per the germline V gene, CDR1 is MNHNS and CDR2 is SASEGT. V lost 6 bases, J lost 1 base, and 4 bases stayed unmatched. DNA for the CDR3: TGTGCCAGCAGGGGACAGATGCGCACAGATACGCAGTATTTT. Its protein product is CASRGQMRTDTQYF.